The next 21 T cell receptor beta chains were all read from a single sample in a study of technical replicates of blood from a handful of donors. Measured with immunoSEQ multiplex PCR; TCRdb has only the in-frame clones, and not every one. The repertoire consists of about 70,000 clones, with nearly 98% occurring once and the leading ten covering approximately 0.21%. Sequenced material: T cells isolated from PBMCs. These receptors came from a human donor in good health.

CDR3 in amino acids: CASSEWVGTVHF. The CDR3 coding sequence is TGTGCCAGCAGTGAATGGGTCGGGACAGTGCATTTT. The rearrangement uses TRBV6-1 and TRBJ1-5; 7 bases are a match to TRBD1. V dropped 2 bases and J dropped 15; count of bases not matched to a gene: 7. From germline, CDR1 is MNHNS and CDR2 SASEGT. This CDR3 is built from 12 residues.

The rearrangement joins TRBV4-1 to TRBJ2-1; 12 bases fit TRBD2. Germline loops: CDR1 MGHRA, CDR2 YSYEKL. The CDR3 length is 17 residues. V gave up 4 bases and J gave up 5 bases; unmatched junction bases: 9. The CDR3 loop reads CASSLPLLAGGNNEQFF. DNA of the CDR3: TGCGCCAGCAGCCTCCCGTTACTAGCGGGAGGTAACAATGAGCAGTTCTTC.

V usage is TRBV28 and J usage is TRBJ1-1, with D possibly matching TRBD1 (5 bases). The CDR3 consists of 11 residues. Germline V CDR1 and CDR2: MDHEN, SYDVKM. The V end was cut by 7 bases, the J end by 10 bases, with 13 bases between. In DNA, the CDR3 is TGTGCCAGCACCTCCGACAGTGGAGCTTTCTTT. Its translation: CASTSDSGAFF. Full variable domain (remainder filled in from reference TRBV28 and TRBJ1-1): DVKVTQSSRYLVKRTGEKVFLECVQDMDHENMFWYRQDPGLGLRLIYFSYDVKMKEKGDIPEGYSVSREKKERFSLILESASTNQTSMYLCASTSDSGAFFGQGTRLTVV.

The chain uses TRBV5-6 and TRBJ2-7; TRBD1 might be the D (5 bases). V lost 6 bases and J lost 5, with 18 bases in between. The V gene's germline CDR1 is SGHDT and CDR2 YYEEEE. This CDR3 region has 14 residues. CDR3 DNA sequence: TGTGCCAGCAACCCAAGGCGTCAGGGAAACGAGCAGTACTTC. Amino acid sequence: CASNPRRQGNEQYF.

The chain carries TRBV7-9 and TRBJ2-5; 10 nucleotides match TRBD1. The trim removed 5 bases at V and 2 bases at J, leaving 5 bases unmatched. This CDR3 region has 15 residues. The germline CDR1 and CDR2 sequences are SEHNR and FQNEAQ (reference sequence). CDR3 amino acids: CASSEGTGEQETQYF. The CDR3 nucleotides are TGTGCCAGCAGCGAAGGGACAGGGGAGCAAGAGACCCAGTACTTC.

The chain carries TRBV30 and TRBJ1-1, with D uncertain. The CDR3 sequence is 14 residues long. Germline CDR1 is GTSNPN and CDR2 is SVGIG (reference sequence). V lost 0 bases and J lost 3, with 11 bases in between. CDR3 residues: CAWSVKRYYTEAFF. In nucleotides, the CDR3 is TGTGCCTGGAGTGTAAAGAGGTATTACACTGAAGCTTTCTTT. Together with reference TRBV30 and TRBJ1-1, the CDR3 gives the full variable domain: SQTIHQWPATLVQPVGSPLSLECTVEGTSNPNLYWYRQAAGRGLQLLFYSVGIGQISSEVPQNLSASRPQDRQFILSSKKLLLSDSGFYLCAWSVKRYYTEAFFGQGTRLTVV.

The chain carries TRBV19 and TRBJ2-3; D gene ambiguous. Trimming took 3 bases from V and 6 from J, leaving 13 bases between them. The CDR3 length is 14 residues. Germline V lookup: CDR1 LNHDA, CDR2 SQIVND (reference sequence). DNA for the CDR3: TGTGCCAGTAGTATTGCTAGATTGGGTGATACGCAGTATTTT. Its translation is CASSIARLGDTQYF.

The chain employs TRBV6-5 and TRBJ2-1; D call uncertain. CDR1 and CDR2 (germline): MNHEY, SVGAGI. This CDR3 comprises 14 residues. V was shortened by 5 bases and J by 0 bases, with 8 bases between the two germline ends. DNA of the CDR3: TGTGCCAGCAGTCGACTCAGCTCCTACAATGAGCAGTTCTTC. Translating it yields CASSRLSSYNEQFF.

The rearrangement joins TRBV28 to TRBJ1-2; D gene unclear. Germline V gene sequence: CDR1 MDHEN, CDR2 SYDVKM. Trimming took 4 bases from V and 4 from J, leaving 16 bases between them. The CDR3 totals 15 residues. CDR3 sequence reads: CASSSTSSVLYGYTF. The DNA for the CDR3 is TGTGCCAGCAGTTCAACCTCGTCAGTTCTCTATGGCTACACCTTC.

The J gene is TRBJ1-1, the V gene TRBV2, with a weak D call TRBD1 (6 bases). Looked up from germline, CDR1 is SNHLY and CDR2 is FYNNEI. The ends were cut back, 4 bases at V and 1 base at J, with 10 bases in the middle. The CDR3 is 14 residues long. This CDR3 is CASSARTANTEAFF. The CDR3 DNA reads as TGTGCCAGCAGTGCTCGGACAGCGAACACTGAAGCTTTCTTT.

The chain recombines TRBV28 with TRBJ2-1; D is undetermined. CDR1 and CDR2 (germline): MDHEN, SYDVKM. The CDR3 is 14 amino acids. Between the trimmed V and J ends, which lost 6 bases and 6 bases, there was a span of 15 bases. DNA of the CDR3: TGTGCCAGCAGCTTTGAAGATTCGGGCAATGAGCAGTTCTTC. Its protein is CASSFEDSGNEQFF.

The rearrangement links TRBV5-1 to TRBJ2-6; tentative D call: TRBD1 (5 bases). CDR1 SGHRS and CDR2 YFSETQ come from the germline V gene. This CDR3 has 15 residues. The germline V and J ends were trimmed by 2 bases and 4 bases, with 10 bases remaining between them. Written as DNA, the CDR3 is TGCGCCAGCAGCTTACAGGAAACCGGGGCCAACGTCCTGACTTTC. This sequence encodes CASSLQETGANVLTF.

This rearrangement joins TRBV12-5 to TRBJ1-5; a weak D match, TRBD1 (6 bases). The V and J ends lost 3 bases and 6 bases respectively, with 18 bases between them. CDR1 is LGHNT, CDR2 FRNRAP, per germline. This CDR3 is built from 16 residues. The CDR3 DNA reads as TGTGCTAGTGGTTTCGTAATGGGGCAGGGGCGTCAGCCCCAGCATTTT. It translates to CASGFVMGQGRQPQHF.

This sequence joins TRBV27 and TRBJ2-5, with D tentatively TRBD2 (7 bases). Germline V gene lookup returns CDR1 MNHEY and CDR2 SMNVEV (reference sequence). CDR3 length equals 13 residues. For the CDR3, the DNA is TGTGCGGTCTGGGGAGGGGGGGAAGAGACCCAGTACTTC. Translation gives CAVWGGGEETQYF.

The rearrangement uses TRBV6-1 and TRBJ2-7; 8 positions agree with TRBD1. The V gene end was trimmed by 6 bases and the J gene end by 3 bases; junction bases not matched to a gene: 10. Per the germline V gene, CDR1 is MNHNS and CDR2 is SASEGT. This CDR3 contains 15 residues. CDR3 protein: CASSYRDRSFYEQYF. The CDR3 nucleotides are TGTGCCAGCAGCTACCGGGACAGGTCTTTCTACGAGCAGTACTTC.

The CDR3 DNA reads as TGTGCCTCACGCGGGGGGGCTAGCGGGATTTCCAATGAGCAGTTCTTC. Translating it yields CASRGGASGISNEQFF. This rearrangement joins TRBV15 to TRBJ2-1; 9 bases map to TRBD2. This CDR3 is built from 16 residues. Germline assignment: CDR1 LNHNV and CDR2 YYDKDF (reference sequence). Unmatched junction bases numbered 17, after V lost 11 bases and J lost 6 bases.

This clone was picked up one time. The chain carries TRBV30 and TRBJ1-1; TRBD1 aligns across 7 bases. Per the germline V gene, CDR1 is GTSNPN and CDR2 is SVGIG (reference sequence). The ends lost 1 base at V and 0 bases at J; junction bases unmatched: 2. The CDR3 loop spans 14 amino acids. The CDR3 sequence: CAWSDRGLNTEAFF. The CDR3 DNA reads as TGTGCCTGGAGTGACAGGGGACTGAACACTGAAGCTTTCTTT.

The chain is built from TRBV10-3 and TRBJ2-1, with D unresolved. The germline CDR1 and CDR2 sequences are ENHRY and SYGVKD. Trimming left V 0 bases short and J 2 bases short, with 14 bases between. This CDR3 spans 17 amino acids. Written as DNA, the CDR3 is TGTGCCATCAGTGAGTCGATCTGGTATACTACCTACAATGAGCAGTTCTTC. This encodes CAISESIWYTTYNEQFF.

This chain joins TRBV25-1 and TRBJ2-5, with D possibly TRBD1 on 5 matching bases. V lost 3 bases to trimming and J lost 5 bases, with 7 bases between them. The CDR3 loop spans 12 amino acids. Germline V lookup: CDR1 MGHDK, CDR2 SYGVNS. The CDR3 coding sequence is TGTGCCAGCAGTGACAGGGTTGAGACCCAGTACTTC. This sequence encodes CASSDRVETQYF.

The rearrangement links TRBV2 to TRBJ2-7, with 9 bases lining up with TRBD1. Germline assignment: CDR1 SNHLY and CDR2 FYNNEI. This CDR3 is built from 13 residues. J gave up 5 bases and V 7 bases, and 6 bases lay outside the gene matches. The CDR3 protein is CASTRTGVHEQYF. The DNA of the CDR3 is TGTGCCAGCACTCGGACAGGGGTACACGAGCAGTACTTC.

The V gene is TRBV6-1, the J gene TRBJ1-5; 9 nucleotides line up with TRBD1. The CDR3 consists of 14 residues. Germline CDR1 and CDR2: MNHNS and SASEGT. Trimming took 6 bases from V and 4 from J; bases not matched to a gene: 4. The CDR3 sequence: CASSLGQGNQPQHF. The CDR3 DNA reads as TGTGCCAGCAGCCTTGGACAGGGGAATCAGCCCCAGCATTTT.